This TCR beta chain was profiled in a study of blood T cell repertoires in COVID-19. This CDR3 region has 15 residues. Trimming stripped 1 base from V and 4 bases from J, with 14 bases between. Germline V gives CDR1 LGHNA, CDR2 YSLEER. As processed by the authors: Estimation of nucleated cell counts relied on the amplification of reference gene primers. Clones were read by immunoSEQ multiplex PCR, and TCRdb kept only the in-frame ones, dropping some. That table gives V, J and clone size, and the DNA gave D and trimming. The sample yields over 250,000 clones, around 87% seen once. Grouping used clinical history reported by participants in a survey and questionnaire.

The gene calls are TRBV4-3 and TRBJ2-7, with D possibly being TRBD1 (6 bases). The sequence derives from a woman aged 30 to 39 who had recovered from COVID-19. The sequencing input was PBMCs or T cells enriched from blood (not recorded which). Written as DNA, the CDR3 is TGCGCCAGCAGCCAAGCCCCCGAACAGGGATACGAGCAGTACTTC. It yields the protein CASSQAPEQGYEQYF.